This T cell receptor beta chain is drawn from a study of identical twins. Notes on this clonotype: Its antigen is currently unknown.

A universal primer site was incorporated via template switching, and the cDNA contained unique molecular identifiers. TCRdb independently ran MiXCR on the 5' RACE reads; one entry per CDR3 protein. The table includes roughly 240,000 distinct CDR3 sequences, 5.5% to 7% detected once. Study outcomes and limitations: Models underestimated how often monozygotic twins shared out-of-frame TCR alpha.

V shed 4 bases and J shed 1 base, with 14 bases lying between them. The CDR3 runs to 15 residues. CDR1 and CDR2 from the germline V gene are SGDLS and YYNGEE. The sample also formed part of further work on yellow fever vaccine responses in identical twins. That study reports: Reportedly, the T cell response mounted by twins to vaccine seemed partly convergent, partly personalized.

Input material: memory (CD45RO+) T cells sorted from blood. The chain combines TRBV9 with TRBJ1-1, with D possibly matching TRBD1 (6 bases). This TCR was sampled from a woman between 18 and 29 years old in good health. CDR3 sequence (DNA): TGTGCCAGCAGCTTACAGGGTAGTGGGAACACTGAAGCTTTCTTT. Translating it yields CASSLQGSGNTEAFF. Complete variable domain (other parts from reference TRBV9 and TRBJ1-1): DSGVTQTPKHLITATGQRVTLRCSPRSGDLSVYWYQQSLDQGLQFLIQYYNGEERAKGNILERFSAQQFPDLHSELNLSSLELGDSALYFCASSLQGSGNTEAFFGQGTRLTVV.